Following are 27 T cell receptor beta chains from one sample sequenced in a study of blood T cell repertoires in COVID-19. Data came from immunoSEQ multiplex PCR; TCRdb stores just in-frame clones and leaves some out. The sample lists 200,000 to 250,000 clones, about 90% occurring once. The sample comprised PBMCs or T cells enriched from blood (not recorded which). The receptors come from a woman younger than 45 with acute COVID-19.

This chain connects TRBV18 to TRBJ2-2; 7 bases line up with TRBD1. The CDR3 sequence is 15 residues long. Germline CDR1 reads KGHSH; CDR2 reads LQKENI. V shed 5 bases, J shed 6 bases, and the junction held 9 bases outside the gene matches. CDR3 bases: TGTGCCAGCTCAGATACGAACGACAGGGCCGGGGAGCTGTTTTTT. Protein sequence: CASSDTNDRAGELFF.

This clone has a single count. The chain carries TRBV7-8 and TRBJ2-2; no clear D. This CDR3 is built from 16 residues. In germline, CDR1 is SGHVS, CDR2 FQNEAQ. V lost 0 bases and J lost 1, with 9 bases in between. CDR3 nucleotides: TGTGCCAGCAGCTTAGCGCTCAGGATGAACACCGGGGAGCTGTTTTTT. Encoded protein: CASSLALRMNTGELFF.

The chain joins TRBV11-2 to TRBJ1-6, with 12 bases aligning to TRBD1. With V trimmed by 3 bases and J by 6 bases, 9 bases remained unmatched. The germline V gene has CDR1 SGHAT and CDR2 FQNNGV. The CDR3 extends over 18 amino acids. The CDR3 here is CASSFGTGGRYGNSPLHF. CDR3 nucleotide sequence: TGTGCCAGCAGCTTCGGGACAGGGGGCCGGTACGGTAATTCACCCCTCCACTTT.

The chain has TRBV6-6 and TRBJ2-1, with D perhaps matching TRBD2 (5 bases). The CDR3 extends over 14 amino acids. From germline, CDR1 is MNHNY and CDR2 SVGAGI (reference sequence). Between the trimmed V and J ends, which lost 6 bases and 2 bases, there was a span of 11 bases. CDR3 sequence: CASSDEGTYNEQFF. The CDR3 DNA reads as TGTGCCAGCAGCGACGAGGGAACCTACAATGAGCAGTTCTTC.

This clone was recorded only once. This chain uses TRBV7-9 with TRBJ2-3; 7 positions match TRBD2. Germline CDR1 reads SEHNR; CDR2 reads FQNEAQ (reference sequence). The CDR3 runs 16 residues. The V gene end was trimmed by 5 bases and the J gene end by 0 bases; junction bases not matched to a gene: 8. The CDR3 DNA reads TGTGCCAGCAGCCCCAAGGGACTACCCAGCACAGATACGCAGTATTTT. This gives the protein CASSPKGLPSTDTQYF. Supplemented by reference TRBV7-9 and TRBJ2-3, the full variable domain reads DTGVSQNPRHKITKRGQNVTFRCDPISEHNRLYWYRQTLGQGPEFLTYFQNEAQLEKSRLLSDRFSAERPKGSFSTLEIQRTEQGDSAMYLCASSPKGLPSTDTQYFGPGTRLTVL.

The chain is built from TRBV28 and TRBJ1-6, with D possibly being TRBD1 (5 bases). CDR3 length: 15 residues. Germline V gene data show CDR1 as MDHEN and CDR2 as SYDVKM. The ends were cut back, 4 bases at V and 7 bases at J, with 14 bases in the middle. CDR3 DNA: TGTGCCAGCAGTTCCTGGACAACCACAAATTCACCCCTCCACTTT. Translating gives CASSSWTTTNSPLHF.

In this sample, this clone turned up once. The V call is TRBV19, the J call TRBJ1-5, with 7 bases lining up with TRBD1. The CDR3 totals 15 residues. The ends lost 5 bases at V and 6 bases at J; junction bases unmatched: 10. The V gene's germline CDR1 is LNHDA and CDR2 SQIVND (reference sequence). CDR3 protein: CASSGTVFRAQPQHF. The CDR3 coding sequence is TGTGCCAGTAGTGGGACAGTTTTCAGGGCTCAGCCCCAGCATTTT.

A note on this clone: The junction departs from germline at one end; a sequencing error may be responsible. The V and J genes are TRBV7-7 and TRBJ2-7; the match to TRBD1 covers 7 bases. The CDR3 length is 16 residues. Germline CDR1 reads SSHAT; CDR2 reads FNYEAQ (reference sequence). As DNA, the CDR3 is TGTGCTAGCAGCTCCCCGAGGGGGCAGGGTCTGTTCGAGCAGTACTTC. Its translation is CASSSPRGQGLFEQYF.

The V gene is TRBV15, the J gene TRBJ2-2, with D unclear. The ends were cut back, 0 bases at V and 5 bases at J, with 16 bases in the middle. CDR1 and CDR2 from the germline V gene are LNHNV and YYDKDF (reference sequence). The CDR3 runs 17 residues. The CDR3 loop reads CATSRDWLTGETGELFF. CDR3 DNA: TGTGCCACCAGCAGAGATTGGTTAACGGGTGAAACCGGGGAGCTGTTTTTT. Variable domain in full (rest from reference TRBV15 and TRBJ2-2): DAMVIQNPRYQVTQFGKPVTLSCSQTLNHNVMYWYQQKSSQAPKLLFHYYDKDFNNEADTPDNFQSRRPNTSFCFLDIRSPGLGDTAMYLCATSRDWLTGETGELFFGEGSRLTVL.

This clone has more than one count but fewer than ten. This rearrangement joins TRBV6-2 or TRBV6-3 to TRBJ2-2; D perhaps matches TRBD2 (6 bases). The length of the CDR3 is 14 residues. The ends were cut back, 6 bases at V and 6 bases at J, with 14 bases in the middle. Germline V gene sequence: CDR1 MNHEY, CDR2 SVGEGT. The CDR3, as DNA: TGTGCCAGCAGCCCCTCGCGCGGGGCCGGGGAGCTGTTTTTT. It yields the protein CASSPSRGAGELFF.

The chain couples TRBV12-3 or TRBV12-4 to TRBJ2-1; 8 bases agree with TRBD1. V trimming: 6 bases; J trimming: 6 bases; junction bases outside the gene matches: 4. The CDR3 consists of 13 residues. The CDR3 DNA sequence: TGTGCCAGCAGAGATACAGGGGGCAATGAGCAGTTCTTC. It yields the protein CASRDTGGNEQFF.

This chain connects TRBV5-1 to TRBJ2-1; no clear D. V was shortened by 7 bases and J by 3 bases, with 8 bases between the two germline ends. This CDR3 region has 12 residues. Germline V gene data show CDR1 as SGHRS and CDR2 as YFSETQ. CDR3 coding DNA: TGCGCCAGCGTATCAGACTACAATGAGCAGTTCTTC. This sequence encodes CASVSDYNEQFF.

This chain uses TRBV9 with TRBJ1-2; D possibly corresponds to TRBD1 (5 bases). Germline loops: CDR1 SGDLS, CDR2 YYNGEE. The CDR3 extends over 14 amino acids. The V end lost 0 bases, the J end lost 13 bases, and 19 bases lay between the germline ends. The CDR3, as DNA: TGTGCCAGCAGCGTAGATTGGGCAGCAGGGTTATGCACCTTC. Translation: CASSVDWAAGLCTF. Full variable domain (rest looked up from reference TRBV9 and TRBJ1-2): DSGVTQTPKHLITATGQRVTLRCSPRSGDLSVYWYQQSLDQGLQFLIQYYNGEERAKGNILERFSAQQFPDLHSELNLSSLELGDSALYFCASSVDWAAGLCTFGSGTRLTVV.

This sequence joins TRBV14 and TRBJ1-2; D may be TRBD1 (5 bases). This CDR3 spans 13 amino acids. Germline V gives CDR1 SGHDN, CDR2 FVKESK. Trimming removed 5 bases at V and 4 bases at J, with 11 bases between. CDR3 sequence (DNA): TGTGCCAGCAGCAGCTTCGACAGCTATGGCTACACCTTC. This gives the protein CASSSFDSYGYTF.

The chain carries TRBV21-1 and TRBJ2-1; the table gives TRBD1 as D, unverified against the DNA. TRBV21-1 has pseudogene status. This CDR3 is built from 16 residues. For the CDR3, the DNA is TGTGCCAGCAGCACTCAAGGGACAGGGTCCTACAATGAGCAGTTCTTC. This sequence encodes CASSTQGTGSYNEQFF.

The rearrangement joins TRBV9 to TRBJ2-1; 7 bases map to TRBD1. The CDR3 is 13 residues long. The germline gives CDR1 SGDLS, CDR2 YYNGEE. V was clipped by 1 base and J by 6 bases; unmatched bases: 1. The CDR3 nucleotides read TGTGCCAGCAGCGTATCAGGGGGCAATGAGCAGTTCTTC. It codes for CASSVSGGNEQFF.

This clone appeared once. This chain links TRBV18 with TRBJ2-5, with D perhaps TRBD2 (6 bases). There are 14 residues in the CDR3. V dropped 2 bases and J dropped 5 bases, with 12 bases sitting between them. CDR1 KGHSH and CDR2 LQKENI come from the germline V gene. The CDR3 region is CASSPNLGRETQYF. The CDR3 region has the DNA TGTGCCAGCTCACCAAACCTAGGGAGGGAGACCCAGTACTTC.

The chain recombines TRBV28 with TRBJ2-3; TRBD2 aligns across 8 bases. Per the germline V gene, CDR1 is MDHEN and CDR2 is SYDVKM. After removal of 3 bases from V and 4 bases from J, the junction contained 6 bases not matched to a gene. CDR3 length: 15 amino acids. The CDR3 protein is CASSFERGQPDTQYF. As DNA, the CDR3 is TGTGCCAGCAGTTTCGAGCGGGGGCAGCCAGATACGCAGTATTTT.

The chain employs TRBV5-6 and TRBJ2-1; 10 bases fit TRBD2. Germline V gene data show CDR1 as SGHDT and CDR2 as YYEEEE. This CDR3 is built from 16 residues. V shed 4 bases and J 2 bases; nucleotides not matched to a gene: 6. The CDR3 loop is CASSQGLAEPYNEQFF. The CDR3 DNA reads as TGTGCCAGCAGCCAAGGACTAGCGGAGCCCTACAATGAGCAGTTCTTC.

The gene calls are TRBV3-1 (or the pseudogene TRBV3-2) and TRBJ1-2; 8 bases are shared with TRBD1. Trimming cost V 3 bases and J 6 bases; bases outside gene matches: 12. The CDR3 consists of 16 residues. The V gene's germline CDR1 is LGHDT and CDR2 YNNKEL (reference sequence). The CDR3 sequence: CASSQQVGTGRNGYTF. The CDR3 DNA is TGTGCCAGCAGCCAGCAAGTCGGGACAGGCAGAAATGGCTACACCTTC.

This chain connects TRBV11-2 to TRBJ2-7, with D perhaps TRBD2 (6 bases). V was shortened by 1 base and J by 2 bases, with 24 bases between the two germline ends. The CDR3 sequence is 19 residues long. Germline-derived CDR1 and CDR2 are SGHAT and FQNNGV. The CDR3 reads CASSLAGYRLDGTAYEQYF. CDR3 DNA sequence: TGTGCCAGCAGCTTAGCTGGGTACCGGCTAGACGGGACTGCCTACGAGCAGTACTTC.

The chain links TRBV21-1 to TRBJ1-6. TRBV21-1 is assigned pseudogene status. The length of the CDR3 is 22 residues. CDR3 in DNA: TGTGCCAGCAGCAAGGAGGATAAGATACAAAGAACCACCCCGGGCTCCGATTTGCCCCTCCACTTT. Translated, it gives CASSKEDKIQRTTPGSDLPLHF.

The J gene is TRBJ2-1, the V gene TRBV19, with 14 nucleotides matching TRBD2. The germline V gene encodes CDR1 LNHDA and CDR2 SQIVND (reference sequence). The CDR3 totals 17 residues. J gave up 9 bases and V 0 bases, and 7 bases lay outside the gene matches. The CDR3 DNA is TGTGCCAGTAGTATAGAGGGTCCGGGACTAGCGGGGGCTGAGCAGTTCTTC. This encodes CASSIEGPGLAGAEQFF.

This clone turned up a few times. This chain joins TRBV2 and TRBJ1-2, with D maybe TRBD1 (6 bases). V gave up 4 bases and J gave up 3 bases, with 12 bases separating them. The CDR3 spans 14 residues. Germline CDR1 reads SNHLY; CDR2 reads FYNNEI. CDR3 coding DNA: TGTGCCAGCAGTGCAGGACAGACCCACTATGGCTACACCTTC. Amino acids: CASSAGQTHYGYTF.

This clone was observed a single time. The chain joins TRBV5-5 to TRBJ1-2, with TRBD1 matching over 7 bases. From germline, CDR1 is SGHKS and CDR2 YYEKEE (reference sequence). Unmatched junction bases numbered 5, after V lost 5 bases and J lost 4 bases. The CDR3 consists of 13 residues. Here the CDR3 reads CASSPDRVYGYTF. As DNA, the CDR3 is TGTGCCAGCAGTCCCGACAGGGTCTATGGCTACACCTTC.

This sequence joins TRBV6-6 and TRBJ2-7; no firm D call. The V gene's germline CDR1 is MNHNY and CDR2 SVGAGI (reference sequence). With 5 bases removed from V and 4 bases from J, the gap between germline ends came to 9 bases. The CDR3 extends over 12 amino acids. The CDR3 DNA sequence: TGTGCCAGCAGTCGTCAGAATTACGAGCAGTACTTC. This encodes CASSRQNYEQYF.

On this clone itself: The junction does not match germline at one end; this may be a read error. V usage is TRBV7-7 and J usage is TRBJ2-3; 7 nucleotides line up with TRBD2. The germline CDR1 and CDR2 sequences are SSHAT and FNYEAQ (reference sequence). The CDR3 covers 15 residues. CDR3 sequence: CASSSRAGPTDTQYF. In nucleotides, the CDR3 is TGTGCTAGCAGCTCAAGAGCGGGGCCCACAGATACGCAGTATTTT.